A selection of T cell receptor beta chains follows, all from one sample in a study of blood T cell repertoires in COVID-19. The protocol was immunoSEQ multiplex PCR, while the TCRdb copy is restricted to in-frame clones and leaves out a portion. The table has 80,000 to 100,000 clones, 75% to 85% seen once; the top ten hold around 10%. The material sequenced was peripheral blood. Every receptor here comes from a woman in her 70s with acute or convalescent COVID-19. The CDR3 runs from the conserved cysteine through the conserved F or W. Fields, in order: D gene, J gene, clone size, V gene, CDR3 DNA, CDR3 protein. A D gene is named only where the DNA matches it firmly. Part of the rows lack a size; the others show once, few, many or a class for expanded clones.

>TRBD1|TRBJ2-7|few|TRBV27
TGTGCCAGCAGTTCTCGGGACAGTCCCTCCTACGAGCAGTACTTC
CASSSRDSPSYEQYF
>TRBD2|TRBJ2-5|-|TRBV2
TGTGCCAGCATCCCTCCTCCGGGACTAGCGGGAGGGTACCAAGAGACCCAGTACTTC
CASIPPPGLAGGYQETQYF
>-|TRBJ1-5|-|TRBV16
TGTGCCAGCAGTCACGCGGGACTTAGCAATCAGCCCCAGCATTTT
CASSHAGLSNQPQHF
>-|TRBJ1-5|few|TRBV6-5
TGTGCCAGCAGTAGGACAGCGACAAATCAGCCCCAGCATTTT
CASSRTATNQPQHF
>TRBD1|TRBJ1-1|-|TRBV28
TGTGCCAGCAGTTGGGACAGGCGCAACACTGAAGCTTTCTTT
CASSWDRRNTEAFF
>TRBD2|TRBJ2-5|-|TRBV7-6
TGTGCCAGCAGCTTACGATCTAGCGGCATCCAAGAGACCCAGTACTTC
CASSLRSSGIQETQYF
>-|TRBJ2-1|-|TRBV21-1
TGTGCCAGCAGCCCCGGGACTAGCGGGGACAATGAGCAGTTCTTC
CASSPGTSGDNEQFF
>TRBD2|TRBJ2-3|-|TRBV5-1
TGCGCCAGTAGACTAGCTCCAGATACGCAGTATTTT
CASRLAPDTQYF
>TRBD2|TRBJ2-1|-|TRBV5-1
TGCGCCAGCAGCTCCCCGGGACTAGCTCTCAATGAGCAGTTCTTC
CASSSPGLALNEQFF
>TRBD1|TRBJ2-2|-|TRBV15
TGTGCCACCAGCGGACAGGGAGGCGGGGAGCTGTTTTTT
CATSGQGGGELFF
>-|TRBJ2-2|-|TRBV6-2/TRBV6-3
TGTGCCAGCAGTAAAAACAGGTCCCGCGGGGAGCTGTTTTTT
CASSKNRSRGELFF
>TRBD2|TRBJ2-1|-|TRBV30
TGTGCCTGGAGCAGCGGGGATTGGAATGAGCAGTTCTTC
CAWSSGDWNEQFF
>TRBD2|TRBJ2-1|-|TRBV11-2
TGTGCCAGCAGCTTAGATGGACTAGCGGGAGTCGGCGAGCAGTTCTTC
CASSLDGLAGVGEQFF
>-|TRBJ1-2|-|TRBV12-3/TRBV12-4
TGTGCCAGCGAGAGGAACTATGGCTACACCTTC
CASERNYGYTF
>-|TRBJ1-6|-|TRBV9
TGTGCCAGCCGCAGGGGCGAGTCCTATAATTCACCCCTCCACTTT
CASRRGESYNSPLHF
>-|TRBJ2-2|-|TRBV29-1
TGCAGCGTTGACTCAGGGTACACCGGGGAGCTGTTTTTT
CSVDSGYTGELFF
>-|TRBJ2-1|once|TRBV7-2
TGTGCCAGCAGCTTAGGGCTAGCGCACAATGAGCAGTTCTTC
CASSLGLAHNEQFF
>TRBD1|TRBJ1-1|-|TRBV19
TGTGCCAGTAGTAGTCCCGGGACAGGGGGGTGGACTGAAGCTTTCTTT
CASSSPGTGGWTEAFF
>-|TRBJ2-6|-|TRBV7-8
TGTGCCAGCAGCTCATTCTCTGGGGCCAACGTCCTGACTTTC
CASSSFSGANVLTF
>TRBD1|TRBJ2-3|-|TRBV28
TGTGCCAGCAGTTTTTGGGATTGGGACAGGGGGCGCGGTGACACAGATACGCAGTATTTT
CASSFWDWDRGRGDTDTQYF
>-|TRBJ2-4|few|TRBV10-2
TGCGCCAGCAGTGAGTTATTTCTAGCCAAAAACATTCAGTACTTC
CASSELFLAKNIQYF
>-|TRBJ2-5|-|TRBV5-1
TGCGCCAGCAGCTTGTACGGGGGTGAGACCCAGTACTTC
CASSLYGGETQYF
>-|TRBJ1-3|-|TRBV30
TGTGCCTGGAGTGACCAGGGTAACACCATATATTTT
CAWSDQGNTIYF
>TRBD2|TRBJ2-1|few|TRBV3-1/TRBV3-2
TGTGCCAGCAGCCTCGGGACTAGCGGCTTTACGCCGCAGTTCTTC
CASSLGTSGFTPQFF
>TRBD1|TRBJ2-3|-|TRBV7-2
TGTGCCAGCAGCTTCCAGGACAGGGGGGGAGATACGCAGTATTTT
CASSFQDRGGDTQYF
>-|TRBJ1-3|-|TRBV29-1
TGCAGCGTTGAGTTGAGGGGGGGTGGAAACACCATATATTTT
CSVELRGGGNTIYF
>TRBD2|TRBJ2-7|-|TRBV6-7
TGTGCCAGCAGTTACTCGATAGGGCTGACTAGCGGGGGGCCTCTCTACGAGCAGTACTTC
CASSYSIGLTSGGPLYEQYF
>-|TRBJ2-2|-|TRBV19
TGTGCCAGTAGTACGGGACAAACTTTTCTCACCGGGGAGCTGTTTTTT
CASSTGQTFLTGELFF
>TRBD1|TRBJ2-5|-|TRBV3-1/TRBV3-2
TGTGCCAGCAGCCAACTCGACAGGGGGCCGAAGACCCAGTACTTC
CASSQLDRGPKTQYF
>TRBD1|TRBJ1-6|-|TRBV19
TGTGCCAGTAGTGCCCGGACAGGGAGGGATAATTCACCCCTCCACTTT
CASSARTGRDNSPLHF
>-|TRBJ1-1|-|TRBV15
TGTGCCACCAGCAGAGCTGCAGGGAGGGTCACTGAAGCTTTCTTT
CATSRAAGRVTEAFF
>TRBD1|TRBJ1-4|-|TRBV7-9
TGTGCCAGCAGCTTAGCGCAGGCGACAGGGCTAAATGAAAAACTGTTTTTT
CASSLAQATGLNEKLFF
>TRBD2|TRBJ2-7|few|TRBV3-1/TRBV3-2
TGTGCCAGCAGCAAGGGACTAGCGGGTGGTTACGAGCAGTACTTC
CASSKGLAGGYEQYF
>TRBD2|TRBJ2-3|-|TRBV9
TGTGCCAGCAGCCCCGGACTAGCGGGGAATATAGATACGCAGTATTTT
CASSPGLAGNIDTQYF
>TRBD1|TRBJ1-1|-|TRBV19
TGTGCCAGTAGTATCCCGACAGGGGGGAACACTGAAGCTTTCTTT
CASSIPTGGNTEAFF
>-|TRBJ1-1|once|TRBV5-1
TGCGCCAGCAGCTTGGACGGGAACATGAACACTGAAGCTTTCTTT
CASSLDGNMNTEAFF
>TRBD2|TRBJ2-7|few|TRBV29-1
TGCAGCGTTGAAGGGGGAGGGGACGAGCAGTACTTC
CSVEGGGDEQYF